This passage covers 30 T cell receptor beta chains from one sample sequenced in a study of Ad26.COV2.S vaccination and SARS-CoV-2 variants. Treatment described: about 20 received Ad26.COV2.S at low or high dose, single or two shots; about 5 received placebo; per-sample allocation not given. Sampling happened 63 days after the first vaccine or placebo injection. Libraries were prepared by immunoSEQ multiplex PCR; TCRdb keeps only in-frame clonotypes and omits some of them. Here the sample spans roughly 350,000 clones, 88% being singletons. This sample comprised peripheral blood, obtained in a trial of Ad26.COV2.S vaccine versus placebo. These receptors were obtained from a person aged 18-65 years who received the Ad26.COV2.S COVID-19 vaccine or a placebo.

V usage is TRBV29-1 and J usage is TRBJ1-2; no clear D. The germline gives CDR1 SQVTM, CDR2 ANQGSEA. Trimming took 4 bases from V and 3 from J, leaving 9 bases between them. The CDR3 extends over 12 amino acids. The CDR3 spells CSVVSQDYGYTF. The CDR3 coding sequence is TGCAGCGTTGTTTCGCAGGACTATGGCTACACCTTC. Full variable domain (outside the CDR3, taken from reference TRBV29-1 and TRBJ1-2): SAVISQKPSRDICQRGTSLTIQCQVDSQVTMMFWYRQQPGQSLTLIATANQGSEATYESGFVIDKFPISRPNLTFSTLTVSNMSPEDSSIYLCSVVSQDYGYTFGSGTRLTVV.

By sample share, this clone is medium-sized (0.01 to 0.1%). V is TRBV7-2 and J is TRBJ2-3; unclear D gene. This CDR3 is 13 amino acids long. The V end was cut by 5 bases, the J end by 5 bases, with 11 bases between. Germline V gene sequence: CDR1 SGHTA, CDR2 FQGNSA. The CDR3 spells CASSQLLQDTQYF. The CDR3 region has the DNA TGTGCCAGCAGCCAACTACTTCAAGATACGCAGTATTTT.

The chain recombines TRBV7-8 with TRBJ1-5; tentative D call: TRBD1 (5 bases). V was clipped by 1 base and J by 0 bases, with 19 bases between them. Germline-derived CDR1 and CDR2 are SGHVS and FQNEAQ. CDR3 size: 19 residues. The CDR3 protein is CASSLGLGPDDGSNQPQHF. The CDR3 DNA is TGTGCCAGCAGCTTAGGCCTGGGACCCGACGATGGTAGCAATCAGCCCCAGCATTTT. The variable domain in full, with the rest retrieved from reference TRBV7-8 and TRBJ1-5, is GAGVSQSPRYKVAKRGQDVALRCDPISGHVSLFWYQQALGQGPEFLTYFQNEAQLDKSGLPSDRFFAERPEGSVSTLKIQRTQQEDSAVYLCASSLGLGPDDGSNQPQHFGDGTRLSIL.

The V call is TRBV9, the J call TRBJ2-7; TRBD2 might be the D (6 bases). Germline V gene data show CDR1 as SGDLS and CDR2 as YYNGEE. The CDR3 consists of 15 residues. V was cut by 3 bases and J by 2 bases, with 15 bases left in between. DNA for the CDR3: TGTGCCAGCAGCGCCGCTATAGCGGATCCCTACGAGCAGTACTTC. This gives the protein CASSAAIADPYEQYF. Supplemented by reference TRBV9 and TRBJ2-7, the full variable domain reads DSGVTQTPKHLITATGQRVTLRCSPRSGDLSVYWYQQSLDQGLQFLIQYYNGEERAKGNILERFSAQQFPDLHSELNLSSLELGDSALYFCASSAAIADPYEQYFGPGTRLTVT.

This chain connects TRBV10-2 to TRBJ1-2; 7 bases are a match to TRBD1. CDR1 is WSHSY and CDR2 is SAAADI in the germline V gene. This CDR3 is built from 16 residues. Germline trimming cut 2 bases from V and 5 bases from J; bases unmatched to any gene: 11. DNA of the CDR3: TGCGCCAGCAGTGAGAGATTACAGGGGATTGTATATGGCTACACCTTC. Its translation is CASSERLQGIVYGYTF.

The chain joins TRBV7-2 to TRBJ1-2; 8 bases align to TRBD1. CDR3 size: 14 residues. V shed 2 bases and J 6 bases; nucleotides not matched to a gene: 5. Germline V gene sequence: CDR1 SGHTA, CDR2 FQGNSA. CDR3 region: CASSLPGGPDGYTF. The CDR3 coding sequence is TGTGCCAGCAGCTTACCAGGGGGCCCTGATGGCTACACCTTC.

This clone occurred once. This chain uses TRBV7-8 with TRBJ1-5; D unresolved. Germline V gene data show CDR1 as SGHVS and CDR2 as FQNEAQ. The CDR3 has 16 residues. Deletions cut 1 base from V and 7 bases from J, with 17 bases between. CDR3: CASSLDAGLGFQPQHF. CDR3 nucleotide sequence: TGTGCCAGCAGCTTAGATGCGGGATTGGGGTTCCAGCCCCAGCATTTT.

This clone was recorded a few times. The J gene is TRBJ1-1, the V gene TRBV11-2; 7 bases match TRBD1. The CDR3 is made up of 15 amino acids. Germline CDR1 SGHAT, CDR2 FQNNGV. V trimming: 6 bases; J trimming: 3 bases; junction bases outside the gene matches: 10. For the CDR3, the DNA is TGTGCCAGCAGAGAATGGAGGGGGCGAGACACTGAAGCTTTCTTT. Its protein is CASREWRGRDTEAFF.

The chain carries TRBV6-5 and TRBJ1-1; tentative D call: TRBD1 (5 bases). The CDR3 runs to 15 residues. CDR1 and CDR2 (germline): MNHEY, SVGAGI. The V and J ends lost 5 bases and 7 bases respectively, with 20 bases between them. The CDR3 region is CASSPKAPSDSEAFF. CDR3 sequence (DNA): TGTGCCAGCAGTCCAAAGGCCCCGTCCGACAGTGAAGCTTTCTTT.

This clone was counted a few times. For the CDR3, the DNA is TGTGCCAGCAGTTATGGGGAGGGCACTGAAGCTTTCTTT. Protein sequence: CASSYGEGTEAFF. V and J are TRBV6-2 or TRBV6-3 and TRBJ1-1; D unresolved. Germline-derived CDR1 and CDR2 are MNHEY and SVGEGT. The CDR3 sequence is 13 residues long. V was cut by 3 bases and J by 4 bases, with 9 bases left in between.

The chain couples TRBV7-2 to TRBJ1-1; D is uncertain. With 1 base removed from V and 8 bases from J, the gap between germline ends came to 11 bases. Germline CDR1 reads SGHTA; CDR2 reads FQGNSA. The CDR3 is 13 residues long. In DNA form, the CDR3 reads TGTGCCAGCAGCTTAGGGTCAGGCAGAGAAGCTTTCTTT. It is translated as CASSLGSGREAFF.

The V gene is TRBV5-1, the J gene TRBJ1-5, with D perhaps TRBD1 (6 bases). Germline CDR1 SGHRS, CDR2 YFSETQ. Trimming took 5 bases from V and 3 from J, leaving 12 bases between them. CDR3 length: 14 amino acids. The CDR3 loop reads CASRATGSNQPQHF. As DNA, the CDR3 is TGCGCCAGCAGGGCTACAGGGTCCAATCAGCCCCAGCATTTT. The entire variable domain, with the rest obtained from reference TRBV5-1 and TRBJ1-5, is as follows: KAGVTQTPRYLIKTRGQQVTLSCSPISGHRSVSWYQQTPGQGLQFLFEYFSETQRNKGNFPGRFSGRQFSNSRSEMNVSTLELGDSALYLCASRATGSNQPQHFGDGTRLSIL.

CDR3 sequence (DNA): TGTGCCAGCAGTGGGGTCAGGGTACGGATGAACACTGAAGCTTTCTTT. It is translated as CASSGVRVRMNTEAFF. This chain connects TRBV6-1 to TRBJ1-1, with D possibly TRBD1 on 5 matching bases. The V gene's germline CDR1 is MNHNS and CDR2 SASEGT. The CDR3 consists of 16 residues. The ends were cut back, 4 bases at V and 0 bases at J, with 15 bases in the middle.

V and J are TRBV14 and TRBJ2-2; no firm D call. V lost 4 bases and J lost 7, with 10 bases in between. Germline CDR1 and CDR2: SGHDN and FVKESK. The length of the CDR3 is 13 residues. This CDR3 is CASSLRLVGELFF. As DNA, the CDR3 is TGTGCCAGCAGCCTGAGGCTGGTCGGGGAGCTGTTTTTT. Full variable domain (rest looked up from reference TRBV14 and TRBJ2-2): EAGVTQFPSHSVIEKGQTVTLRCDPISGHDNLYWYRRVMGKEIKFLLHFVKESKQDESGMPNNRFLAERTGGTYSTLKVQPAELEDSGVYFCASSLRLVGELFFGEGSRLTVL.

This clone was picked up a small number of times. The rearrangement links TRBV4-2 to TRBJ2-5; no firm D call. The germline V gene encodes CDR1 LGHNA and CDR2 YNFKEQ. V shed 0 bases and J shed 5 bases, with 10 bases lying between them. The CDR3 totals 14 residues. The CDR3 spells CASSQDPRGETQYF. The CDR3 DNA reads TGTGCCAGCAGCCAAGATCCGCGTGGTGAGACCCAGTACTTC.

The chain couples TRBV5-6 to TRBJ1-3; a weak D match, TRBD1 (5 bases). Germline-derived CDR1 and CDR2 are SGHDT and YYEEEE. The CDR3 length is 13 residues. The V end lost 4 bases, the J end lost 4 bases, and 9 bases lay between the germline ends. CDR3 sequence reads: CASSPRGGNTIYF. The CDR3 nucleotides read TGTGCCAGCAGCCCGAGGGGAGGAAACACCATATATTTT.

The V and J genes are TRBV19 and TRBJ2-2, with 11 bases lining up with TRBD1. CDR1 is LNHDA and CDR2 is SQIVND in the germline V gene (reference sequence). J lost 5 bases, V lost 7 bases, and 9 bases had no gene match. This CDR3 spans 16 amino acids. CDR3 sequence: CASTSDRGRSTGELFF. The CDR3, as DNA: TGTGCCAGTACCTCGGACAGGGGGCGTAGTACCGGGGAGCTGTTTTTT.

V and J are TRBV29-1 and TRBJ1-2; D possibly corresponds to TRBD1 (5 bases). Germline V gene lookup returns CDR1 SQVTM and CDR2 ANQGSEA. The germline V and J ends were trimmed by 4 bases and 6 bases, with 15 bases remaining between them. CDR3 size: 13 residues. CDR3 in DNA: TGCAGCGTTGGCGGGACGGGCTACGATGGCTACACCTTC. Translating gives CSVGGTGYDGYTF. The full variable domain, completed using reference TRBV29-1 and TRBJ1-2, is SAVISQKPSRDICQRGTSLTIQCQVDSQVTMMFWYRQQPGQSLTLIATANQGSEATYESGFVIDKFPISRPNLTFSTLTVSNMSPEDSSIYLCSVGGTGYDGYTFGSGTRLTVV.

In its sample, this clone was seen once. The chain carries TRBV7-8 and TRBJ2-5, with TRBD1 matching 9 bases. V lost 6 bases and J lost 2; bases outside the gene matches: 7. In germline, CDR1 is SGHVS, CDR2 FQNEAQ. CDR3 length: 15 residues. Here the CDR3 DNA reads TGTGCCAGCAGAACCACCGGGACAGGGCAAGAGACCCAGTACTTC. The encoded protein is CASRTTGTGQETQYF.

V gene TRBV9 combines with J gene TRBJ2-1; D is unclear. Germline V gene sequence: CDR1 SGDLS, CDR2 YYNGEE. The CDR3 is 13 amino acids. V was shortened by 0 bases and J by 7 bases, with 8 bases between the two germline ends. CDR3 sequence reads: CASSVGQINEQFF. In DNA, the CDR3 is TGTGCCAGCAGCGTAGGGCAGATTAATGAGCAGTTCTTC.

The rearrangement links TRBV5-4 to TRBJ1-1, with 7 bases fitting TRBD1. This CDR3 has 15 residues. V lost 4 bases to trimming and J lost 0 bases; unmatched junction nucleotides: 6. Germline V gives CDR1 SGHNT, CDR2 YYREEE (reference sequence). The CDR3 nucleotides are TGTGCCAGCAGCGGAGGGACAGCAATGAACACTGAAGCTTTCTTT. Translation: CASSGGTAMNTEAFF.

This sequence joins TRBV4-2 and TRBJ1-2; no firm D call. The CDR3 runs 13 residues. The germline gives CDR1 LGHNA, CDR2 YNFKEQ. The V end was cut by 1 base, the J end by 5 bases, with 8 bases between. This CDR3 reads CASSQATNYGYTF. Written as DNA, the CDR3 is TGTGCCAGCAGCCAAGCGACAAATTATGGCTACACCTTC.

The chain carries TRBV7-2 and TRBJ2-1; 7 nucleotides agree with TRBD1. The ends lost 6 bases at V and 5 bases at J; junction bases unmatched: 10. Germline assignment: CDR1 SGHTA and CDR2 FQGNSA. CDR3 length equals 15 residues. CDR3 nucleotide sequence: TGTGCCAGCAGGCGTACCACAGGGGTCCACAATGAGCAGTTCTTC. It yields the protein CASRRTTGVHNEQFF.

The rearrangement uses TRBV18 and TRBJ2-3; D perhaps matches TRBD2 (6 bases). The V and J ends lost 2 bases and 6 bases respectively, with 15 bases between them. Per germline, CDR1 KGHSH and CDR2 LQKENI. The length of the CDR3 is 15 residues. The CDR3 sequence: CASSPFTSLSDTQYF. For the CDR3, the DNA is TGTGCCAGCTCACCATTTACTAGCTTAAGCGATACGCAGTATTTT.

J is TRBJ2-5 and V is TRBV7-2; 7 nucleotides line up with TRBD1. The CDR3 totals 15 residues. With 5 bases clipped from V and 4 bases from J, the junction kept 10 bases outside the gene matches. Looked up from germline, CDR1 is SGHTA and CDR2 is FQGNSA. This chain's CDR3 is CASSRRTGNRETQYF. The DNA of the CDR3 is TGTGCCAGCAGCCGCCGGACAGGAAATAGAGAGACCCAGTACTTC.

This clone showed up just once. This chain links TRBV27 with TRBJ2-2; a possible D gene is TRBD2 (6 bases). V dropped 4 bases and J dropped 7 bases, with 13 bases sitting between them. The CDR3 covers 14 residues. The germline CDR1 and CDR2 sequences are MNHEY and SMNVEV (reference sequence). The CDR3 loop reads CASSSGRSIGELFF. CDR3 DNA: TGTGCCAGCAGTTCCGGGAGATCGATCGGGGAGCTGTTTTTT.

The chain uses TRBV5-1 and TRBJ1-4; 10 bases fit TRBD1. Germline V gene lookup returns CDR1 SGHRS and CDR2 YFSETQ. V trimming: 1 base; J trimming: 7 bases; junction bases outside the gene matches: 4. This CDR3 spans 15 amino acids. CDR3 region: CASSLTTGGGEKLFF. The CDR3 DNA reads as TGCGCCAGCAGCTTGACGACAGGGGGCGGTGAAAAACTGTTTTTT. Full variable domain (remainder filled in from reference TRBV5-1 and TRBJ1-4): KAGVTQTPRYLIKTRGQQVTLSCSPISGHRSVSWYQQTPGQGLQFLFEYFSETQRNKGNFPGRFSGRQFSNSRSEMNVSTLELGDSALYLCASSLTTGGGEKLFFGSGTQLSVL.

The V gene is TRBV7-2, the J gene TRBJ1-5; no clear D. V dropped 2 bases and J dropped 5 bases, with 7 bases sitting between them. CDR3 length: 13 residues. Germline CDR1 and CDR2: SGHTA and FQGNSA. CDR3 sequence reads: CASSLPGYQPQHF. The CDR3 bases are TGTGCCAGCAGCTTACCTGGTTATCAGCCCCAGCATTTT.

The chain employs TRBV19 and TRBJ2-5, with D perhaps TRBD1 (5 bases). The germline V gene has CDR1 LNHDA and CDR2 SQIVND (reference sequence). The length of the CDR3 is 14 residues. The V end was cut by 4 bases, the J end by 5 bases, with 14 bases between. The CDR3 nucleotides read TGTGCCAGTAGTAGGTTAAAGGGGCAGGAGACCCAGTACTTC. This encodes CASSRLKGQETQYF. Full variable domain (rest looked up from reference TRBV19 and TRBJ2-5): DGGITQSPKYLFRKEGQNVTLSCEQNLNHDAMYWYRQDPGQGLRLIYYSQIVNDFQKGDIAEGYSVSREKKESFPLTVTSAQKNPTAFYLCASSRLKGQETQYFGPGTRLLVL.

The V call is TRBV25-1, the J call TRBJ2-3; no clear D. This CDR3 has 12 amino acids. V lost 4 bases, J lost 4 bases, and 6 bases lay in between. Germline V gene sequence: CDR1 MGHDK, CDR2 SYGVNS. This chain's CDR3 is CASSVWADTQYF. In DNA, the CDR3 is TGTGCCAGCAGTGTGTGGGCAGATACGCAGTATTTT.